The 28 T cell receptor beta chains listed next were all sequenced from one sample in a study of Ad26.COV2.S vaccination and SARS-CoV-2 variants. Noted treatment: some 20 received Ad26.COV2.S at low or high dose, single or two shots; five or six received placebo; per-sample allocation not given. All samples were drawn on day 63, counting from the first vaccine or placebo injection. The protocol was immunoSEQ multiplex PCR, while the TCRdb copy is restricted to in-frame clones and leaves out a portion. This sample yields 200,000 to 250,000 clones, of which 88% are seen a single time; about 10% belongs to the top ten. The material sequenced was peripheral blood, taken in a trial of Ad26.COV2.S vaccine versus placebo. Receptor source: a person aged 18-60 years who received the Ad26.COV2.S COVID-19 vaccine or a placebo.

V and J are TRBV6-6 and TRBJ2-7, with TRBD1 identical over 8 bases. Germline V lookup: CDR1 MNHNY, CDR2 SVGAGI (reference sequence). The CDR3 runs 14 residues. V was pared by 7 bases and J by 4 bases, with 9 bases of the junction left unmatched. CDR3 nucleotides: TGTGCCAGCAACGACCCGGGACAGGATTACGAGCAGTACTTC. Translated: CASNDPGQDYEQYF.

The chain joins TRBV7-6 to TRBJ2-2; no reliable D call. Germline V lookup: CDR1 SGHVS, CDR2 FNYEAQ. Trimming removed 1 base from V and 8 bases from J, with 8 bases in between. The CDR3 length is 13 residues. CDR3 in amino acids: CASSLVSPGELFF. The CDR3 bases are TGTGCCAGCAGCTTAGTCAGTCCGGGGGAGCTGTTTTTT. The complete variable domain, with remaining parts taken from reference TRBV7-6 and TRBJ2-2, reads GAGVSQSPRYKVTKRGQDVALRCDPISGHVSLYWYRQALGQGPEFLTYFNYEAQQDKSGLPNDRFSAERPEGSISTLTIQRTEQRDSAMYRCASSLVSPGELFFGEGSRLTVL.

This chain joins TRBV27 and TRBJ1-5, with 7 bases aligning to TRBD1. The CDR3 totals 13 residues. V lost 3 bases and J lost 9; bases outside the gene matches: 5. From germline, CDR1 is MNHEY and CDR2 SMNVEV (reference sequence). The CDR3, as DNA: TGTGCCAGCAGTTTTAGGGGGCCAGGGCCCCAGCATTTT. This gives the protein CASSFRGPGPQHF.

This clone appeared a few times. The chain couples TRBV7-2 to TRBJ1-5; a weak D match, TRBD1 (5 bases). The CDR3 has 14 amino acids. The V gene lost 1 base and the J gene lost 7 bases, with 11 bases spanning the gap. Germline loops: CDR1 SGHTA, CDR2 FQGNSA. CDR3 sequence: CASSLERGDQPQHF. The CDR3 DNA reads TGTGCCAGCAGCTTAGAACGGGGGGACCAGCCCCAGCATTTT.

The chain has TRBV2 and TRBJ2-5, with a weak D call TRBD2 (5 bases). V lost 4 bases to trimming and J lost 3 bases, with 15 bases between them. Germline CDR1 SNHLY, CDR2 FYNNEI. The CDR3 sequence is 15 residues long. The CDR3 region has the DNA TGTGCCAGCAGTGGGCGAGGGAGCCCCGAAGAGACCCAGTACTTC. Its translation is CASSGRGSPEETQYF.

The J gene is TRBJ2-7, the V gene TRBV5-6; 10 bases align to TRBD1. The germline CDR1 and CDR2 sequences are SGHDT and YYEEEE. Losses at the gene ends were 0 bases for V and 6 bases for J; bases not matched to a gene: 3. This CDR3 has 14 amino acids. CDR3 loop: CASSLVRTGGEQYF. The CDR3 bases are TGTGCCAGCAGCTTGGTCCGGACAGGGGGCGAGCAGTACTTC.

The chain recombines TRBV27 with TRBJ2-5; D may be TRBD1 or TRBD2 (5 bases each). The V gene lost 5 bases and the J gene lost 5 bases, with 18 bases spanning the gap. The CDR3 sequence is 15 residues long. In germline, CDR1 is MNHEY, CDR2 SMNVEV (reference sequence). In nucleotides, the CDR3 is TGTGCCAGCAGTCATACCGGGACGGGTCGGGAGACCCAGTACTTC. It translates to CASSHTGTGRETQYF.

This chain uses TRBV11-3 with TRBJ2-5, with D possibly matching TRBD2 (7 bases). Germline-derived CDR1 and CDR2 are SGHNT and YENEEA. This CDR3 spans 15 amino acids. V was pared by 4 bases and J by 5 bases, with 17 bases between. The CDR3 nucleotides are TGTGCCAGCAGCTCCCGGCGGGGGCTAGGTGAGACCCAGTACTTC. This translates into CASSSRRGLGETQYF.

This chain connects TRBV7-2 to TRBJ2-7, with 13 bases that match TRBD2. The CDR3 is made up of 17 amino acids. Germline V gene sequence: CDR1 SGHTA, CDR2 FQGNSA. J was trimmed by 4 bases and V by 6 bases; bases with no gene match: 12. DNA of the CDR3: TGTGCCAGCAGACAAAGCGGCGGACTAGCGGGGGCATACGAGCAGTACTTC. It translates to CASRQSGGLAGAYEQYF.

This sequence joins TRBV12-3 or TRBV12-4 and TRBJ2-1; no clear D gene. Trimming removed 0 bases at V and 6 bases at J, with 3 bases between. The CDR3 loop spans 12 amino acids. The CDR3 here is CASSLALNEQFF. The CDR3 DNA follows: TGTGCCAGCAGTTTAGCTCTCAATGAGCAGTTCTTC.

The V and J genes are TRBV28 and TRBJ1-2; D remains unclear. V was clipped by 3 bases and J by 8 bases, with 10 bases between them. This CDR3 contains 12 residues. Germline-derived CDR1 and CDR2 are MDHEN and SYDVKM. The CDR3, as DNA: TGTGCCAGCAGTTTCTTGGCCGGCGGCTACACCTTC. Protein product: CASSFLAGGYTF.

In its sample, this clone was seen a few times. The rearrangement links TRBV7-8 to TRBJ1-1, with no clear D. Germline CDR1 SGHVS, CDR2 FQNEAQ. Trimming cost V 1 base and J 7 bases, with 10 bases left between them. CDR3 size: 13 residues. CDR3 residues: CASSLGGVREAFF. CDR3 nucleotides: TGTGCCAGCAGCTTAGGAGGAGTCCGTGAAGCTTTCTTT. Full variable domain (remainder filled in from reference TRBV7-8 and TRBJ1-1): GAGVSQSPRYKVAKRGQDVALRCDPISGHVSLFWYQQALGQGPEFLTYFQNEAQLDKSGLPSDRFFAERPEGSVSTLKIQRTQQEDSAVYLCASSLGGVREAFFGQGTRLTVV.

This chain joins TRBV7-9 and TRBJ2-7; unclear D gene. Germline-derived CDR1 and CDR2 are SEHNR and FQNEAQ (reference sequence). CDR3 length: 12 amino acids. Trimming removed 4 bases from V and 6 bases from J, with 10 bases in between. CDR3 DNA sequence: TGTGCCAGCAGCTCCCCCCTCATCGAGCAGTACTTC. Residues: CASSSPLIEQYF. Variable domain in full (rest from reference TRBV7-9 and TRBJ2-7): DTGVSQNPRHKITKRGQNVTFRCDPISEHNRLYWYRQTLGQGPEFLTYFQNEAQLEKSRLLSDRFSAERPKGSFSTLEIQRTEQGDSAMYLCASSSPLIEQYFGPGTRLTVT.

The J gene is TRBJ2-7, the V gene TRBV3-1 (or the pseudogene TRBV3-2); the D is unclear. Germline CDR1 is LGHDT and CDR2 is YNNKEL (reference sequence). V lost 0 bases to trimming and J lost 0 bases, with 12 bases between them. The CDR3 has 16 amino acids. DNA for the CDR3: TGTGCCAGCAGCCAAGAGACTTACTCCACCTCCTACGAGCAGTACTTC. Its protein product is CASSQETYSTSYEQYF.

This chain links TRBV20-1 with TRBJ2-7; D is unclear. From germline, CDR1 is DFQATT and CDR2 SNEGSKA (reference sequence). V gave up 6 bases and J gave up 7 bases, with 10 bases separating them. The CDR3 length is 10 residues. CDR3 residues: CSADGQEQYF. In DNA form, the CDR3 reads TGCAGTGCCGACGGGCAAGAGCAGTACTTC.

The chain uses TRBV20-1 and TRBJ2-1; possible D gene TRBD2, 5 bases. Germline CDR1 and CDR2: DFQATT and SNEGSKA (reference sequence). This CDR3 has 11 amino acids. V shed 3 bases and J shed 8 bases, with 8 bases lying between them. The CDR3 DNA follows: TGCAGTGCTAGTGACGGGGATGAGCAGTTCTTC. Translated: CSASDGDEQFF.

The DNA of the CDR3 is TGTGCCAGCAGCCTGACAGTCTTCGTGGGAAACACCATATATTTT. Amino acids: CASSLTVFVGNTIYF. V and J are TRBV6-5 and TRBJ1-3; the D gene is possibly TRBD1 (5 bases). Trimming left V 6 bases short and J 4 bases short, with 16 bases between. The CDR3 is 15 amino acids. The germline V gene has CDR1 MNHEY and CDR2 SVGAGI.

The sample holds one count of this clone. The rearrangement joins TRBV14 to TRBJ2-7, with D tentatively TRBD1 or TRBD2 (5 bases each). This CDR3 spans 15 amino acids. Germline-derived CDR1 and CDR2 are SGHDN and FVKESK. Trimming cost V 1 base and J 6 bases, with 16 bases left between them. Written as DNA, the CDR3 is TGTGCCAGCAGCCAAGCGGGGCTAGCTCAACGCGAGCAGTACTTC. Protein sequence: CASSQAGLAQREQYF.

This clone has a single count. The chain couples TRBV3-1 (or the pseudogene TRBV3-2) to TRBJ1-5, with D maybe TRBD1 (5 bases). The ends were cut back, 4 bases at V and 5 bases at J, with 12 bases in the middle. The CDR3 has 14 amino acids. Germline V CDR1 and CDR2: LGHDT, YNNKEL (reference sequence). CDR3: CASSRETEDQPQHF. The CDR3, as DNA: TGTGCCAGCAGCCGGGAGACAGAAGATCAGCCCCAGCATTTT.

The chain has TRBV5-1 and TRBJ2-5; TRBD1 matches 9 bases. Germline CDR1 is SGHRS and CDR2 is YFSETQ. The length of the CDR3 is 16 residues. The V segment lost 3 bases and the J segment 4 bases; nucleotides outside the gene matches: 10. The CDR3 nucleotides read TGCGCCAGCAGCTCGGGGCCGGGACAGGGAAGAGAGACCCAGTACTTC. Translating gives CASSSGPGQGRETQYF.

The genes are TRBV10-3 and TRBJ2-5, with TRBD2 matching 7 bases. The CDR3 spans 13 residues. CDR1 ENHRY and CDR2 SYGVKD come from the germline V gene. J lost 2 bases, V lost 10 bases, and 7 bases had no gene match. CDR3 sequence reads: CATMGGPQETQYF. DNA for the CDR3: TGTGCCACTATGGGAGGGCCACAAGAGACCCAGTACTTC.

The genes are TRBV7-2 and TRBJ1-2; unclear D gene. From germline, CDR1 is SGHTA and CDR2 FQGNSA. V lost 5 bases, J lost 6 bases, and 10 bases lay in between. This CDR3 comprises 12 residues. CDR3 loop: CASSPGVHGYTF. CDR3 DNA: TGTGCCAGCAGCCCCGGGGTCCATGGCTACACCTTC. Based on the CDR3 plus reference TRBV7-2 and TRBJ1-2, the full variable domain is GAGVSQSPSNKVTEKGKDVELRCDPISGHTALYWYRQSLGQGLEFLIYFQGNSAPDKSGLPSDRFSAERTGGSVSTLTIQRTQQEDSAVYLCASSPGVHGYTFGSGTRLTVV.

The chain carries TRBV3-1 (or the pseudogene TRBV3-2) and TRBJ2-1; 12 bases are a match to TRBD2. The CDR3 is made up of 16 amino acids. Germline loops: CDR1 LGHDT, CDR2 YNNKEL (reference sequence). V shed 0 bases, J shed 13 bases, and the junction held 10 bases outside the gene matches. CDR3 sequence reads: CASSQELAGGAFGQFF. CDR3 nucleotides: TGTGCCAGCAGCCAAGAACTAGCGGGAGGAGCTTTTGGTCAGTTCTTC.

Comment on this clone: The sample contains more than one DNA sequence encoding this CDR3. The chain recombines TRBV28 with TRBJ1-1, with a possible D match to TRBD1 (6 bases). Looked up from germline, CDR1 is MDHEN and CDR2 is SYDVKM. Between the trimmed V and J ends, which lost 3 bases and 4 bases, there was a span of 12 bases. This CDR3 has 14 amino acids. The CDR3 coding sequence is TGTGCCAGCAGTTTTAGGGGGATCGGCACTGAAGCTTTCTTT. It translates to CASSFRGIGTEAFF.

This chain uses TRBV14 with TRBJ2-7; 11 bases line up with TRBD1. Trimming took 4 bases from V and 5 from J; bases not matched to a gene: 4. Looked up from germline, CDR1 is SGHDN and CDR2 is FVKESK. The CDR3 is 14 residues long. The CDR3 reads CASSLVGQGDEQYF. The DNA for the CDR3 is TGTGCCAGCAGCCTTGTGGGACAGGGGGACGAGCAGTACTTC. The variable domain in full, completed from reference TRBV14 and TRBJ2-7, reads EAGVTQFPSHSVIEKGQTVTLRCDPISGHDNLYWYRRVMGKEIKFLLHFVKESKQDESGMPNNRFLAERTGGTYSTLKVQPAELEDSGVYFCASSLVGQGDEQYFGPGTRLTVT.

This rearrangement joins TRBV28 to TRBJ2-7, with no clear D. Germline V gives CDR1 MDHEN, CDR2 SYDVKM. Deletions cut 6 bases from V and 4 bases from J, with 10 bases between. CDR3 size: 12 residues. CDR3 in amino acids: CASSKVRYEQYF. Written as DNA, the CDR3 is TGTGCCAGCAGCAAAGTGAGATACGAGCAGTACTTC.

This sequence joins TRBV27 and TRBJ1-6, with D possibly matching TRBD1 (6 bases). The CDR3 runs to 15 residues. Trimming left V 5 bases short and J 8 bases short, with 16 bases between. CDR1 is MNHEY and CDR2 is SMNVEV in the germline V gene (reference sequence). DNA of the CDR3: TGTGCCAGCAGTCCATACGGACAGCGGGATTCACCCCTCCACTTT. Translating gives CASSPYGQRDSPLHF.

The chain joins TRBV11-1 to TRBJ1-6; no clear D gene. Germline CDR1 is SGHAT and CDR2 is FQDESV (reference sequence). V was pared by 3 bases and J by 0 bases, with 6 bases between. The CDR3 has 15 residues. CDR3 amino acids: CASSFGSSYNSPLHF. For the CDR3, the DNA is TGTGCCAGCAGCTTTGGGAGCTCCTATAATTCACCCCTCCACTTT.